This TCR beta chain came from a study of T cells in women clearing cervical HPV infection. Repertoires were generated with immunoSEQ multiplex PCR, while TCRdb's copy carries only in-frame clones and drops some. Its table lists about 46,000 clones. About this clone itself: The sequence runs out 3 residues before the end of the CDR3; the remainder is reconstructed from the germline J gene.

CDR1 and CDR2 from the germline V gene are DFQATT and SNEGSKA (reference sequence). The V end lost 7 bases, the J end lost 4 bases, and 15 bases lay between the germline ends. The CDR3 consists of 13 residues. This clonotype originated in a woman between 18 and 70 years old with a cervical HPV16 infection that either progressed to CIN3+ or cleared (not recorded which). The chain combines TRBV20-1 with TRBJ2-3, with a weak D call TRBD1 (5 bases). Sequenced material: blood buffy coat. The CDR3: CSVMLQGSDTQYF. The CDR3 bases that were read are TGCAGTGTCATGTTGCAGGGATCAGATACG.